The present entry profiles one TCR beta chain with its context. Its specific antigen is unknown. Base qualities were left out, and no much larger clone turns up one base away. At one collaborating source in Seattle, patients were enrolled during active infection and were followed longitudinally through the course of disease. Whole blood was collected in K2EDTA tubes by collaborating institutions according to the institutions' own protocols. For TCRbeta analysis, collaborators shipped samples in one of three forms: frozen whole blood, isolated PBMCs, or DNA extracted from either of those sample types. The data belong to a study of blood T cell repertoires in COVID-19 (dated by TCRdb to the early 2020s). Regarding the study in general: Samples from collaborators originated in the United States, Italy and Spain and spanned both the acute and convalescent phases of COVID-19. The prospective study material was composed of cDNA or gDNA derived from T cells, B-cell-depleted T cells, or PBMCs. Subjects who had been exposed to COVID-19, were actively infected with it, or had recovered from it provided the deeply sampled blood TCRbeta repertoires that made up the dataset. The repertoires were made available in a free public database intended to serve as a resource for research on the immune response to SARS-CoV-2. The samples were drawn from the first 160 participants of the ongoing ImmuneRACE study and from over a thousand subjects provided by 6 global collaborators. A de-identified subject ID, COVID-19 status, age in years and sex were almost always included in the sample metadata. Where available, HLA class I and class II types were obtained from metadata supplied by the sample provider rather than from assay-based typing.

V has 3 bases trimmed and J has 5 bases trimmed; junction bases matching no gene number 4. CDR1 and CDR2 (SGHRS, YFSETQ) derive from the germline V gene. Including the terminal cysteine and phenylalanine, the CDR3 comprises 14 residues. The kept DNA is CDR3 alone, 42 bases in frame from the first base. What the study reported, not specific to this receptor: Clinical and demographic metadata were provided uncurated, with the amount varying by source and participant.

The immunoSEQ Assay, a bias-controlled multiplex PCR, was used to amplify TCRbeta CDR3 regions from genomic DNA. The authors' analysis ran thus. Within the assay, amplification of reference gene primers was used to estimate how many nucleated cells each sample contained. To quantify the absolute abundance of each unique TCRbeta CDR3 rearrangement, sequence reads were collapsed and filtered. Productive Simpson clonality was computed per sample as the square root of Simpson's diversity index over productive rearrangements. In its TCRdb copy, this immuneACCESS table keeps in-frame sequences only and misses some clones. Where compared with another copy, unresolved V genes explain less than half of these, and the others have no known cause. That table furnishes V, J and clone size, whereas the DNA furnished D and trimming. The sample data list around 400,000 clones, and about 89% of these were observed just once. The top ten clonotypes cover about 10% of the sample.

This chain joins TRBV5-1 to TRBJ2-1; TRBD2 matches 8 bases in the middle. This TCR derives from a woman aged 25 to 45 with COVID-19, enrolled during active disease. The sequenced material came from peripheral blood. Read as DNA, the sequence is TGCGCCAGCAGCTGGGGGACTAGGAACAATGAGCAGTTCTTC. Its translation is CASSWGTRNNEQFF.